The source of this T cell receptor beta chain is a study of T cells in Graves' hyperthyroidism and ophthalmopathy. Amplified TCR beta CDR3 regions derived from RNA transcripts. An initial round of RT-PCR targeting the TCR CDR3 relied on the HTBI primer set. TCRdb redid the calling of the multiplex PCR reads with MiXCR, one entry per CDR3 protein. The sample holds around 540,000 distinct CDR3 sequences, 16% seen once. The CDR3 totals 14 residues. Losses at the gene ends were 4 bases for V and 4 bases for J; bases not matched to a gene: 5. CDR1 is LNHDA, CDR2 SQIVND, per germline (reference sequence). Exclusion of patients followed from uncontrolled infection, other autoimmune disease, pregnancy or lactation.

The rearrangement joins TRBV19 to TRBJ2-7; 9 bases are shared with TRBD1. The sample comprised blood. The receptor was isolated from a woman in her thirties with Graves' ophthalmopathy. CDR3 sequence reads: CASSTTGGYYEQYF. For the CDR3, the DNA is TGTGCCAGTAGTACCACAGGGGGCTATTACGAGCAGTACTTC.